The 22 T cell receptor beta chains below all came from one sample that was sequenced in a study of blood T cell repertoires in COVID-19. Profiled with immunoSEQ multiplex PCR; TCRdb holds only in-frame clones, not every one. In the table there are 250,000 or so clones, 90% of which are singletons. What was sequenced was peripheral blood. These receptors originate from a woman aged 55-75 years with COVID-19, enrolled during active disease.

The V call is TRBV4-2, the J call TRBJ1-5; D not certain. V lost 0 bases and J lost 5, with 11 bases in between. Per germline, CDR1 LGHNA and CDR2 YNFKEQ. CDR3 length: 15 residues. CDR3 sequence: CASSQDSGSHQPQHF. The CDR3, as DNA: TGTGCCAGCAGCCAAGATTCTGGCTCGCATCAGCCCCAGCATTTT.

J is TRBJ1-3 and V is TRBV19; D is ambiguous. Deletions cut 3 bases from V and 0 bases from J, with 9 bases between. Germline V CDR1 and CDR2: LNHDA, SQIVND (reference sequence). The CDR3 loop spans 15 amino acids. The CDR3 loop is CASSMQASSGNTIYF. The CDR3 nucleotides are TGTGCCAGTAGTATGCAGGCCAGCTCTGGAAACACCATATATTTT.

The chain links TRBV4-1 to TRBJ2-1; maybe TRBD1 (6 bases). The V end was cut by 6 bases, the J end by 0 bases, with 12 bases between. Germline-derived CDR1 and CDR2 are MGHRA and YSYEKL. The CDR3 loop spans 15 amino acids. CDR3 residues: CASSQLGASYNEQFF. The DNA of the CDR3 is TGCGCCAGCAGTCAACTGGGGGCCTCCTACAATGAGCAGTTCTTC.

The chain has TRBV25-1 and TRBJ2-7, with a possible D match to TRBD1 (5 bases). V lost 2 bases to trimming and J lost 2 bases, with 19 bases between them. CDR3 length: 17 residues. Germline V CDR1 and CDR2: MGHDK, SYGVNS. This CDR3 is CASSEDAAPARAYEQYF. CDR3 nucleotides: TGTGCCAGCAGTGAAGATGCCGCTCCGGCCAGGGCCTACGAGCAGTACTTC.

V is TRBV2 and J is TRBJ2-1, with D perhaps TRBD1 (6 bases). Trimming pared 8 bases from V and 9 bases from J, leaving 17 bases between. The CDR3 is made up of 13 amino acids. Looked up from germline, CDR1 is SNHLY and CDR2 is FYNNEI. CDR3 bases: TGTGCCAGCGGAGAACAGGGTTTCAGTGAGCAGTTCTTC. This translates into CASGEQGFSEQFF.

The CDR3 coding sequence is TGTGCCATCAGTGAATCCCTAGCGGGGGGCTTGGATGAGCAGTTCTTC. Its translation: CAISESLAGGLDEQFF. The rearrangement joins TRBV10-3 to TRBJ2-1; 11 nucleotides line up with TRBD2. This CDR3 is built from 16 residues. The trim removed 3 bases at V and 8 bases at J, leaving 9 bases unmatched. Germline loops: CDR1 ENHRY, CDR2 SYGVKD.

The V gene is TRBV3-1 (or the pseudogene TRBV3-2), the J gene TRBJ1-5, with D possibly TRBD1 on 5 matching bases. In germline, CDR1 is LGHDT, CDR2 YNNKEL (reference sequence). V was shortened by 1 base and J by 0 bases, with 13 bases between the two germline ends. CDR3 size: 17 residues. The CDR3: CASSQATGDYSNQPQHF. The CDR3 bases are TGTGCCAGCAGCCAAGCCACAGGAGATTATAGCAATCAGCCCCAGCATTTT.

The rearrangement links TRBV5-1 to TRBJ1-2; D call uncertain. The CDR3 is 14 amino acids. The germline V gene encodes CDR1 SGHRS and CDR2 YFSETQ. V lost 0 bases to trimming and J lost 7 bases, with 13 bases between them. CDR3 nucleotides: TGCGCCAGCAGCTTGGCGGGGAGTTCGGGTGGCTACACCTTC. Amino acid sequence: CASSLAGSSGGYTF. The variable domain in full, with the rest retrieved from reference TRBV5-1 and TRBJ1-2, is KAGVTQTPRYLIKTRGQQVTLSCSPISGHRSVSWYQQTPGQGLQFLFEYFSETQRNKGNFPGRFSGRQFSNSRSEMNVSTLELGDSALYLCASSLAGSSGGYTFGSGTRLTVV.

The genes are TRBV3-1 (or the pseudogene TRBV3-2) and TRBJ2-5; tentative D call: TRBD2 (7 bases). V was cut by 2 bases and J by 4 bases, with 14 bases left in between. The germline V gene encodes CDR1 LGHDT and CDR2 YNNKEL (reference sequence). The CDR3 runs 15 residues. CDR3 loop: CASSQRGRGGETQYF. In DNA form, the CDR3 reads TGTGCCAGCAGCCAAAGGGGAAGGGGGGGAGAGACCCAGTACTTC.

DNA of the CDR3: TGTGCCACCTCCAACGGGGGGAATAATGCTGAAGCTTTCTTT. Its protein is CATSNGGNNAEAFF. V and J are TRBV5-4 and TRBJ1-1; weak D call: TRBD1 (5 bases). Germline V lookup: CDR1 SGHNT, CDR2 YYREEE (reference sequence). V was cut by 9 bases and J by 6 bases, with 21 bases left in between. The CDR3 has 14 residues.

The genes are TRBV19 and TRBJ2-3, with 13 bases identical to TRBD2. CDR3 size: 15 residues. The trim removed 8 bases at V and 3 bases at J, leaving 5 bases unmatched. Per germline, CDR1 LNHDA and CDR2 SQIVND (reference sequence). DNA for the CDR3: TGTGCCAGTGCCCGGACTAGCGGGGGAACAGATACGCAGTATTTT. Amino acids: CASARTSGGTDTQYF.

CDR3 sequence (DNA): TGTGCCAGCAGCTACCGGACAGGGGCCTCCTACGAGCAGTACTTC. Its protein product is CASSYRTGASYEQYF. The chain combines TRBV5-4 with TRBJ2-7, with 9 bases lining up with TRBD1. Looked up from germline, CDR1 is SGHNT and CDR2 is YYREEE (reference sequence). V lost 3 bases to trimming and J lost 0 bases; unmatched junction nucleotides: 4. The CDR3 covers 15 residues.

J is TRBJ2-7 and V is TRBV30, with D perhaps TRBD2 (6 bases). This CDR3 comprises 14 residues. V gave up 4 bases and J gave up 3 bases, with 16 bases separating them. Germline CDR1 is GTSNPN and CDR2 is SVGIG (reference sequence). Here the CDR3 reads CAWTRPAGFYEQYF. The DNA for the CDR3 is TGTGCCTGGACCCGTCCGGCGGGGTTCTACGAGCAGTACTTC.

The sample holds one count of this clone. The chain has TRBV6-2 or TRBV6-3 and TRBJ1-5; a weak D match, TRBD1 (6 bases). This CDR3 contains 14 residues. Trimming left V 3 bases short and J 7 bases short, with 13 bases between. Germline CDR1 reads MNHEY; CDR2 reads SVGEGT. CDR3 in amino acids: CASSYGTQGQPQHF. CDR3 bases: TGTGCCAGCAGTTATGGGACCCAGGGGCAGCCCCAGCATTTT.

This chain joins TRBV18 and TRBJ1-1; TRBD1 might be the D (6 bases). CDR1 is KGHSH, CDR2 LQKENI, per germline. V shed 4 bases and J shed 0 bases, with 9 bases lying between them. This CDR3 is built from 14 residues. Written as DNA, the CDR3 is TGTGCCAGCTCACTTCAGGGGTTGAACACTGAAGCTTTCTTT. This gives the protein CASSLQGLNTEAFF.

The gene calls are TRBV7-9 and TRBJ2-3; 11 nucleotides line up with TRBD2. V lost 1 base, J lost 4 bases, and 4 bases stayed unmatched. The CDR3 length is 16 residues. Germline CDR1 is SEHNR and CDR2 is FQNEAQ (reference sequence). This chain's CDR3 is CASSLGLAGNSDTQYF. Written as DNA, the CDR3 is TGTGCCAGCAGCTTAGGACTAGCGGGGAACTCAGATACGCAGTATTTT.

This CDR3 reads CATETGLVSTEAFF. DNA of the CDR3: TGTGCCACGGAGACAGGGTTGGTTTCGACTGAAGCTTTCTTT. The genes are TRBV10-3 and TRBJ1-1, with 7 nucleotides matching TRBD1. The CDR3 is 14 residues long. After removal of 10 bases from V and 5 bases from J, the junction contained 13 bases not matched to a gene. Germline CDR1 reads ENHRY; CDR2 reads SYGVKD.

The J gene is TRBJ2-7, the V gene TRBV19; 7 bases are a match to TRBD2. The V segment lost 3 bases and the J segment 6 bases; nucleotides outside the gene matches: 11. In germline, CDR1 is LNHDA, CDR2 SQIVND (reference sequence). The CDR3 has 15 residues. DNA of the CDR3: TGTGCCAGTAGTATTCGGGGGGAAGCCCTTGGCGAGCAGTACTTC. Residues: CASSIRGEALGEQYF.

J is TRBJ2-2 and V is TRBV11-2; maybe TRBD1 (5 bases). This CDR3 has 15 residues. The germline V gene has CDR1 SGHAT and CDR2 FQNNGV. Trimming left V 3 bases short and J 8 bases short, with 16 bases between. The CDR3 DNA is TGTGCCAGCAGCTTCTCTCCACAGGTTCCAGGGGAGCTGTTTTTT. It codes for CASSFSPQVPGELFF.

This clone was recorded only once. This chain joins TRBV11-1 and TRBJ2-5, with D unresolved. The CDR3 contains 14 residues. V was shortened by 2 bases and J by 4 bases, with 11 bases between the two germline ends. From germline, CDR1 is SGHAT and CDR2 FQDESV (reference sequence). The CDR3 nucleotides read TGTGCCAGCAGCTTAAATCCCCAGGCAGAGACCCAGTACTTC. Protein: CASSLNPQAETQYF.

The V and J genes are TRBV4-2 and TRBJ2-1; 13 nucleotides agree with TRBD2. Germline V gene data show CDR1 as LGHNA and CDR2 as YNFKEQ. This CDR3 is 21 amino acids long. Trimming took 3 bases from V and 2 from J; bases not matched to a gene: 16. The CDR3 DNA sequence: TGTGCCAGCAGCCACTCTTATACTGGGCGACTAGCGGGGGGTCCCTACAATGAGCAGTTCTTC. Its translation: CASSHSYTGRLAGGPYNEQFF.

The chain couples TRBV4-3 to TRBJ2-3, with TRBD2 matching over 10 bases. Trimming cost V 4 bases and J 2 bases; bases outside gene matches: 6. This CDR3 is 16 amino acids long. Germline V lookup: CDR1 LGHNA, CDR2 YSLEER. The CDR3 DNA reads TGCGCCAGCAGCCTCAGCGGGGGGGCCGTCACAGATACGCAGTATTTT. Protein: CASSLSGGAVTDTQYF.